This paragraph covers one TCR beta chain sequence. Antigen unknown. This sample is part of a study of T cell responses to AZD1222 COVID-19 vaccine. Produced via immunoSEQ multiplex PCR; TCRdb's table is partial and in-frame only. Among approximately 100,000 clones listed, around 90% were seen once. Germline V gives CDR1 MNHNS, CDR2 SASEGT. The ends were cut back, 1 base at V and 6 bases at J, with 9 bases in the middle. CDR3 length equals 14 residues. Broader study findings: Baseline antibody screening turned up just a handful of seropositive AZD1222 recipients. There were mostly white British donors and more females than males, and clonal diversity was possibly underestimated.

V gene TRBV6-1 combines with J gene TRBJ2-2, with D perhaps TRBD1 (5 bases). The clonotype originates from an adult in good health. The source was peripheral blood, collected on day 0 of MenACWY control vaccination. The CDR3 DNA reads TGTGCCAGCAGTGAAGGGGGCTTCGCCGGGGAGCTGTTTTTT. As protein: CASSEGGFAGELFF.